One sample yielded the 13 T cell receptor beta chains listed below, sequenced in a study of T-cell reconstitution after alpha-beta-depleted transplantation in children. The TCRbeta library incorporated unique molecular identifiers. MiXCR was run by TCRdb on the PCR reads, yielding one entry per CDR3 protein. This sample has about 250,000 distinct CDR3 sequences, with 20% to 30% found just once. The sequences come from PBMCs, mostly from graft donor cells, collected 360 days after TCRalphabeta/CD19-depleted stem cell transplant. Source of these receptors: a female patient under 10 years old who had a stem cell transplant for congenital amegakaryocytic thrombocytopenia, so the T cells may come from the graft donor.

The chain couples TRBV4-1 to TRBJ2-7; D possibly corresponds to TRBD1 (6 bases). V dropped 1 base and J dropped 3 bases, with 10 bases sitting between them. CDR3 length equals 14 residues. Germline V gene sequence: CDR1 MGHRA, CDR2 YSYEKL. The CDR3 loop is CASSQVSRGYEQYF. CDR3 bases: TGCGCCAGCAGCCAAGTCTCCAGGGGCTACGAGCAGTACTTC.

At least ten counts were recorded for this clonotype. The chain has TRBV12-3 or TRBV12-4 and TRBJ2-3; D remains unclear. V lost 1 base to trimming and J lost 4 bases, with 15 bases between them. CDR3 length: 16 residues. The CDR3 sequence is CASSLERTRAPDTQYF. For the CDR3, the DNA is TGTGCCAGCAGTTTAGAAAGGACCCGGGCCCCAGATACGCAGTATTTT.

The chain joins TRBV12-3 or TRBV12-4 to TRBJ2-2; D perhaps matches TRBD1 (5 bases). Trimming left V 3 bases short and J 1 base short, with 6 bases between. The CDR3 runs to 14 residues. The CDR3 nucleotides read TGTGCCAGCAGTTTCACAGGGAACACCGGGGAGCTGTTTTTT. This sequence encodes CASSFTGNTGELFF.

This clonotype was seen more than once but under ten times. This sequence joins TRBV15 and TRBJ1-5; tentatively, D is TRBD1 (6 bases). This CDR3 spans 17 amino acids. Germline V gene lookup returns CDR1 LNHNV and CDR2 YYDKDF (reference sequence). V gave up 0 bases and J gave up 2 bases, with 14 bases separating them. CDR3 in DNA: TGTGCCACCAGCAGAGATCATTGGCCAGGGGGCAATCAGCCCCAGCATTTT. This translates into CATSRDHWPGGNQPQHF.

The gene calls are TRBV18 and TRBJ2-5; a weak D match, TRBD1 (5 bases). The CDR3 extends over 14 amino acids. Trimming pared 4 bases from V and 5 bases from J, leaving 14 bases between. Germline lookup yields CDR1 KGHSH and CDR2 LQKENI. The CDR3 reads CASSLRAGLETQYF. The CDR3, as DNA: TGTGCCAGCTCACTACGGGCAGGGCTGGAGACCCAGTACTTC.

This clonotype has more than one count but fewer than ten. The V call is TRBV29-1, the J call TRBJ2-3, with D uncertain. Germline V gives CDR1 SQVTM, CDR2 ANQGSEA. Deletions cut 5 bases from V and 1 base from J, with 10 bases between. CDR3 length equals 13 residues. The DNA for the CDR3 is TGCAGCGTTAGGTCAGGCCGCACAGATACGCAGTATTTT. This encodes CSVRSGRTDTQYF.

This clonotype has more than one count but fewer than ten. The DNA for the CDR3 is TGTGCCATCAGTGGAGCGGGAGGGTTCTCCTACGAGCAGTACTTC. Protein product: CAISGAGGFSYEQYF. The V and J genes are TRBV10-3 and TRBJ2-7; 10 bases are a match to TRBD2. J gave up 0 bases and V 4 bases, and 3 bases lay outside the gene matches. CDR1 and CDR2 (germline): ENHRY, SYGVKD. The CDR3 spans 15 residues.

The chain couples TRBV7-7 to TRBJ1-5; possible D gene TRBD1, 6 bases. V lost 5 bases, J lost 5 bases, and 22 bases lay in between. Germline lookup yields CDR1 SSHAT and CDR2 FNYEAQ (reference sequence). The CDR3 loop spans 17 amino acids. The CDR3 protein is CASSPDSCRGRHQPQHF. The CDR3 DNA reads as TGTGCCAGCAGCCCAGACAGTTGTAGGGGGAGGCATCAGCCCCAGCATTTT.

In this sample, this clonotype turned up a few times. The rearrangement uses TRBV12-3 or TRBV12-4 and TRBJ2-7; the match to TRBD1 covers 9 bases. The CDR3 is made up of 15 amino acids. The junction had 8 bases not matched to a gene; V was cut back by 6 bases and J by 2 bases. CDR3 in amino acids: CASSNDRGRAYEQYF. CDR3 DNA sequence: TGTGCCAGCAGCAATGACAGGGGGAGGGCCTACGAGCAGTACTTC.

There are a few counts of this clonotype. V is TRBV6-5 and J is TRBJ1-1; D is ambiguous. The CDR3 sequence is 14 residues long. Trimming cost V 4 bases and J 4 bases, with 13 bases left between them. Germline values: CDR1 MNHEY, CDR2 SVGAGI. CDR3 loop: CASSFGTRSTEAFF. For the CDR3, the DNA is TGTGCCAGCAGTTTCGGAACCCGGAGCACTGAAGCTTTCTTT.

The chain employs TRBV3-1 and TRBJ2-5, with D uncertain. The V and J ends lost 1 base and 7 bases respectively, with 10 bases between them. Germline CDR1 is LGHDT and CDR2 is YNNKEL (reference sequence). This CDR3 is 13 amino acids long. Here the CDR3 reads CASSQGPAGTQYF. The DNA for the CDR3 is TGTGCCAGCAGCCAAGGACCCGCTGGGACCCAGTACTTC.

The chain employs TRBV28 and TRBJ2-7; tentative D call: TRBD1 (6 bases). The V end was cut by 7 bases, the J end by 2 bases, with 12 bases between. From germline, CDR1 is MDHEN and CDR2 SYDVKM. This CDR3 is 13 amino acids long. The CDR3 region is CASNSDSPYEQYF. The DNA for the CDR3 is TGTGCCAGCAACTCGGACAGCCCCTACGAGCAGTACTTC.

This clonotype was observed a few times. The chain uses TRBV13 and TRBJ2-7; TRBD1 aligns across 7 bases. This CDR3 spans 15 amino acids. Germline CDR1 reads PRHDT; CDR2 reads FYEKMQ (reference sequence). With V trimmed by 0 bases and J by 3 bases, 5 bases remained unmatched. CDR3 sequence: CASSLGGQHYYEQYF. DNA of the CDR3: TGTGCCAGCAGCTTAGGGGGACAGCATTACTACGAGCAGTACTTC.